One sample yielded the 26 T cell receptor beta chains listed below, sequenced in a study of blood T cell repertoires in COVID-19. Here immunoSEQ multiplex PCR was the method, and the copy in TCRdb shows in-frame clones only, minus some. Here the sample spans tens of thousands of clones, roughly nine tenths being singletons. Sequencing was done on a sample of peripheral blood. These receptors came from a woman at least 80 years old with active or convalescent COVID-19.

The chain recombines TRBV30 with TRBJ2-3; 11 nucleotides match TRBD2. The CDR3 has 14 amino acids. Germline loops: CDR1 GTSNPN, CDR2 SVGIG (reference sequence). The chain's CDR3 is CALAGGPRTDTQYF. In DNA form, the CDR3 reads TGTGCGTTAGCGGGGGGGCCTCGCACAGATACGCAGTATTTT. Variable domain in full (rest from reference TRBV30 and TRBJ2-3): SQTIHQWPATLVQPVGSPLSLECTVEGTSNPNLYWYRQAAGRGLQLLFYSVGIGQISSEVPQNLSASRPQDRQFILSSKKLLLSDSGFYLCALAGGPRTDTQYFGPGTRLTVL.

This rearrangement joins TRBV2 to TRBJ1-2; no clear D. CDR1 is SNHLY and CDR2 is FYNNEI in the germline V gene. The CDR3 length is 14 residues. V shed 6 bases and J shed 7 bases, with 18 bases lying between them. This CDR3 is CASSADLGERGYTF. CDR3 coding DNA: TGTGCCAGCAGCGCGGACTTAGGTGAGCGTGGCTACACCTTC. Full variable domain (remainder filled in from reference TRBV2 and TRBJ1-2): EPEVTQTPSHQVTQMGQEVILRCVPISNHLYFYWYRQILGQKVEFLVSFYNNEISEKSEIFDDQFSVERPDGSNFTLKIRSTKLEDSAMYFCASSADLGERGYTFGSGTRLTVV.

Concerning this clone itself: Distinct nucleotide sequences in the sample also encode this CDR3. V is TRBV3-1 (or the pseudogene TRBV3-2) and J is TRBJ1-5; possibly TRBD1 for D (6 bases). V was cut by 2 bases and J by 4 bases, with 6 bases left in between. The CDR3 is made up of 13 amino acids. Germline loops: CDR1 LGHDT, CDR2 YNNKEL (reference sequence). As DNA, the CDR3 is TGTGCCAGCAGCCAACAGGGGAATCAGCCCCAGCATTTT. This codes for CASSQQGNQPQHF.

In its sample, this clone was seen a few times. The rearrangement uses TRBV9 and TRBJ2-1; 11 bases align to TRBD2. V dropped 4 bases and J dropped 1; count of bases not matched to a gene: 4. The CDR3 extends over 16 amino acids. Germline assignment: CDR1 SGDLS and CDR2 YYNGEE. The CDR3 nucleotides are TGTGCCAGCAGCCCCCGACTAGCGGGGTCCTACAATGAGCAGTTCTTC. Protein: CASSPRLAGSYNEQFF.

The gene calls are TRBV6-1 and TRBJ2-7; 8 nucleotides align to TRBD1. The CDR3 length is 14 residues. Germline loops: CDR1 MNHNS, CDR2 SASEGT. V shed 3 bases and J 0 bases; nucleotides not matched to a gene: 1. The CDR3 protein is CASSDTGGSYEQYF. CDR3 in DNA: TGTGCCAGCAGTGACACAGGGGGCTCCTACGAGCAGTACTTC.

This sequence joins TRBV6-5 and TRBJ1-1, with 8 bases fitting TRBD1. From germline, CDR1 is MNHEY and CDR2 SVGAGI. This CDR3 is 14 amino acids long. V lost 0 bases and J lost 3; bases outside the gene matches: 0. The CDR3 bases are TGTGCCAGCAGTTACTCGGACAGGGACACTGAAGCTTTCTTT. Amino acid sequence: CASSYSDRDTEAFF.

The chain combines TRBV3-1 (or the pseudogene TRBV3-2) with TRBJ1-2, with D unresolved. V dropped 1 base and J dropped 10 bases, with 10 bases sitting between them. The germline V gene has CDR1 LGHDT and CDR2 YNNKEL (reference sequence). The CDR3 consists of 12 residues. The CDR3 sequence is CASSQAYHFYTF. CDR3 sequence (DNA): TGTGCCAGCAGCCAAGCCTATCACTTCTACACCTTC.

V is TRBV27 and J is TRBJ2-7; 11 bases are a match to TRBD1. Germline V gives CDR1 MNHEY, CDR2 SMNVEV (reference sequence). CDR3 length: 14 amino acids. After removal of 4 bases from V and 7 bases from J, the junction contained 6 bases not matched to a gene. The CDR3 nucleotides are TGTGCCAGCAGTTCGGACAGGGGGCCTAGGGAGCAGTACTTC. It encodes CASSSDRGPREQYF.

This clone was picked up one time. The rearrangement joins TRBV9 to TRBJ1-2; the match to TRBD1 covers 8 bases. V dropped 0 bases and J dropped 4; count of bases not matched to a gene: 5. Germline CDR1 reads SGDLS; CDR2 reads YYNGEE. The CDR3 sequence is 15 residues long. In nucleotides, the CDR3 is TGTGCCAGCAGCGTAGTAGGTCAGGGGGCCTATGGCTACACCTTC. Translated, it gives CASSVVGQGAYGYTF.

The chain links TRBV6-2 or TRBV6-3 to TRBJ1-1, with TRBD1 matching 11 bases. The CDR3 contains 14 residues. J gave up 8 bases and V 5 bases, and 7 bases lay outside the gene matches. The germline gives CDR1 MNHEY, CDR2 SVGEGT. The DNA for the CDR3 is TGTGCCAGCAGTGGACAGGGGGCCCCTTCAGAAGCTTTCTTT. The encoded protein is CASSGQGAPSEAFF.

This chain links TRBV6-2 or TRBV6-3 with TRBJ2-7; TRBD1 agrees at 8 bases. The germline V gene encodes CDR1 MNHEY and CDR2 SVGEGT. This CDR3 is 15 amino acids long. V was clipped by 4 bases and J by 4 bases; unmatched bases: 9. The CDR3 region is CASSSAGTGGYEQYF. CDR3 sequence (DNA): TGTGCCAGCAGTTCCGCCGGGACAGGAGGGTACGAGCAGTACTTC.

V is TRBV9 and J is TRBJ2-1; D perhaps matches TRBD2 (5 bases). From germline, CDR1 is SGDLS and CDR2 YYNGEE. This CDR3 has 16 residues. V lost 0 bases to trimming and J lost 4 bases, with 14 bases between them. This CDR3 is CASSVGTLGLYNEQFF. The CDR3 DNA reads as TGTGCCAGCAGCGTAGGGACTTTGGGCCTTTACAATGAGCAGTTCTTC.

Remarks on this clone: Relative to the germline gene, one junction end is altered; a read error may explain this. The chain combines TRBV27 with TRBJ2-7, with D possibly TRBD1 on 6 matching bases. This CDR3 contains 13 residues. Germline values: CDR1 MNHEY, CDR2 SMNVEV (reference sequence). CDR3 DNA sequence: TGTGCCAGCAGTTCGCTTCCCTACGGGACATATACTTTC. It specifies CASSSLPYGTYTF.

This clone was counted a single time. J is TRBJ1-1 and V is TRBV11-2, with TRBD1 matching over 8 bases. Germline-derived CDR1 and CDR2 are SGHAT and FQNNGV. This CDR3 is 16 amino acids long. The ends lost 3 bases at V and 1 base at J; junction bases unmatched: 7. Written as DNA, the CDR3 is TGTGCCAGCAGCTTCGGACAGGGAATGGAGAACACTGAAGCTTTCTTT. This codes for CASSFGQGMENTEAFF.

V gene TRBV30 combines with J gene TRBJ1-5, with D possibly TRBD1 on 5 matching bases. The CDR3 is 14 residues long. V lost 4 bases and J 10 bases, leaving 20 bases between the germline ends. Per germline, CDR1 GTSNPN and CDR2 SVGIG (reference sequence). As DNA, the CDR3 is TGTGCCTGGACTCGGGGAGGGGTGGGTTATCCCCAGCATTTT. Protein sequence: CAWTRGGVGYPQHF.

The J gene is TRBJ2-7, the V gene TRBV7-3; 8 nucleotides match TRBD2. The CDR3 is 17 residues long. V lost 2 bases and J lost 1; bases outside the gene matches: 10. The germline V gene has CDR1 SGHTA and CDR2 FQGTGA. The CDR3 sequence: CASSLERGGLSSYEQYF. In DNA, the CDR3 is TGTGCCAGCAGCTTAGAACGGGGGGGCCTGTCGTCCTACGAGCAGTACTTC.

The chain couples TRBV7-3 to TRBJ2-1; TRBD2 aligns across 16 bases. The CDR3 is made up of 18 amino acids. Per germline, CDR1 SGHTA and CDR2 FQGTGA. The junction had 7 bases not matched to a gene; V was cut back by 4 bases and J by 4 bases. The CDR3 DNA reads as TGTGCCAGCAGCTCCGGGACTAGCGGGGGGGCCGGGTACAATGAGCAGTTCTTC. Translation gives CASSSGTSGGAGYNEQFF. Combining the CDR3 with reference TRBV7-3 and TRBJ2-1 gives the whole variable domain GAGVSQTPSNKVTEKGKYVELRCDPISGHTALYWYRQSLGQGPEFLIYFQGTGAADDSGLPNDRFFAVRPEGSVSTLKIQRTERGDSAVYLCASSSGTSGGAGYNEQFFGPGTRLTVL.

Only a few counts were recorded for this clone. The chain couples TRBV29-1 to TRBJ1-1; D gene uncertain. V dropped 7 bases and J dropped 0 bases, with 6 bases sitting between them. This CDR3 spans 11 amino acids. Germline CDR1 is SQVTM and CDR2 is ANQGSEA. CDR3 residues: CSASVNTEAFF. Written as DNA, the CDR3 is TGCAGCGCCAGTGTGAACACTGAAGCTTTCTTT.

The CDR3 reads CASTKQAGGNTEAFF. The CDR3 DNA sequence: TGTGCCAGCACCAAGCAGGCAGGGGGAAACACTGAAGCTTTCTTT. V is TRBV5-4 and J is TRBJ1-1, with TRBD1 matching over 7 bases. Trimming took 6 bases from V and 2 from J; bases not matched to a gene: 10. Germline CDR1 reads SGHNT; CDR2 reads YYREEE (reference sequence). This CDR3 is built from 15 residues.

The CDR3 spells CSVEEAGTDTQYF. Written as DNA, the CDR3 is TGCAGCGTTGAAGAGGCCGGCACAGATACGCAGTATTTT. The V and J genes are TRBV29-1 and TRBJ2-3; the D is unclear. The CDR3 has 13 residues. Germline assignment: CDR1 SQVTM and CDR2 ANQGSEA. V was trimmed by 0 bases and J by 1 base, leaving 5 bases between them.

V is TRBV9 and J is TRBJ2-7; 15 bases align to TRBD2. J was trimmed by 0 bases and V by 3 bases; bases with no gene match: 4. The V gene's germline CDR1 is SGDLS and CDR2 YYNGEE. There are 17 residues in the CDR3. The CDR3 DNA reads as TGTGCCAGCAGCGAGGGACTAGCGGGGGGAATCTCCTACGAGCAGTACTTC. Translating it yields CASSEGLAGGISYEQYF. Looking up the rest from reference TRBV9 and TRBJ2-7 gives the full variable domain: DSGVTQTPKHLITATGQRVTLRCSPRSGDLSVYWYQQSLDQGLQFLIQYYNGEERAKGNILERFSAQQFPDLHSELNLSSLELGDSALYFCASSEGLAGGISYEQYFGPGTRLTVT.

This clone showed up just a few times. The chain joins TRBV4-2 to TRBJ2-1; 7 bases agree with TRBD2. Germline CDR1 and CDR2: LGHNA and YNFKEQ. V was clipped by 0 bases and J by 2 bases; unmatched bases: 1. The CDR3 extends over 15 amino acids. CDR3 bases: TGTGCCAGCAGCCAAGAGGGACTACCCTACAATGAGCAGTTCTTC. This gives the protein CASSQEGLPYNEQFF.

The gene calls are TRBV5-3 and TRBJ1-2, with 11 bases that match TRBD1. TRBV5-3 counts as an open reading frame of uncertain function. V gave up 3 bases and J gave up 4 bases; unmatched junction bases: 14. CDR3 length: 18 amino acids. CDR3 in amino acids: CARSSYPGQGGGVYGYTF. DNA of the CDR3: TGTGCCAGAAGCTCATACCCGGGACAGGGGGGCGGCGTCTATGGCTACACCTTC.

CDR3 in DNA: TGTGCCAGCAGTTTATACATGACTAGCGGGGGGCACACAGATACGCAGTATTTT. Translation: CASSLYMTSGGHTDTQYF. The chain combines TRBV28 with TRBJ2-3, with 13 positions matching TRBD2. J was trimmed by 2 bases and V by 1 base; bases with no gene match: 6. There are 18 residues in the CDR3. Germline loops: CDR1 MDHEN, CDR2 SYDVKM.

The genes are TRBV6-4 and TRBJ2-3, with D unresolved. This CDR3 contains 14 residues. Looked up from germline, CDR1 is MRHNA and CDR2 is SNTAGT. V shed 3 bases and J shed 2 bases, with 9 bases lying between them. The CDR3 coding sequence is TGTGCCAGCAGTGAGTGGAGAGACACAGATACGCAGTATTTT. Translated: CASSEWRDTDTQYF.

The chain is built from TRBV5-1 and TRBJ1-2; no clear D gene. The CDR3 has 16 residues. Trimming cost V 0 bases and J 3 bases, with 15 bases left between them. Germline CDR1 is SGHRS and CDR2 is YFSETQ. The CDR3 bases are TGCGCCAGCAGCTTGGATGCGGGCCGTCTATACTATGGCTACACCTTC. Protein sequence: CASSLDAGRLYYGYTF.